These T cell receptor beta chains were read from a single sample in a study of siplizumab effects on memory and regulatory T cells. Profiling relied on immunoSEQ multiplex PCR, and the TCRdb table lists in-frame clones only, not all of them. The table lists 85,000 to 130,000 clones, roughly 94% of them singletons. The specimen sequenced was Tregs sorted from blood. Receptors originate from a human donor in good health. CDR3s include the opening cysteine and the closing phenylalanine or tryptophan. D genes are given only for firm matches. A clone size is listed for some rows: how often the clone was seen (once, few, many), or a class if it is expanded.

TRBV7-2	NA	NA	TRBJ2-3	15	TGTGCCAGCAGCCCGCGTTTGGTGAGCACAGATACGCAGTATTTT	CASSPRLVSTDTQYF
TRBV28	NA	NA	TRBJ1-2	13	TGTGCCAGCAGCCCTTACGGGGCCTATGGCTACACCTTC	CASSPYGAYGYTF
TRBV19	NA	TRBD1	TRBJ2-1	15	TGTGCCAGTAGCTTGGCGACAGGGGCGACCTTTGAGCAGTTCTTC	CASSLATGATFEQFF
TRBV7-8	NA	NA	TRBJ2-1	17	TGTGCCAGCAGCTTTAGCTTTCTAGTGACCTCCTACAATGAGCAGTTCTTC	CASSFSFLVTSYNEQFF
TRBV30	once	NA	TRBJ2-2	16	TGTGCCTGGAGTCTTACAGGGCTTCGAAACACCGGGGAGCTGTTTTTT	CAWSLTGLRNTGELFF
TRBV5-6	NA	NA	TRBJ1-6	16	TGTGCCAGCAGCTTGGTAACAGGGTCCTGGAATTCACCCCTCCACTTT	CASSLVTGSWNSPLHF
TRBV18	NA	TRBD1	TRBJ2-7	15	TGTGCCAGCTCACCGACAGGGGCTAGGTCCTACGAGCAGTACTTC	CASSPTGARSYEQYF
TRBV18	NA	NA	TRBJ1-1	14	TGTGCCAGCTCACCAGCCGGCGGGGCGACTGAAGCTTTCTTT	CASSPAGGATEAFF
TRBV6-5	once	NA	TRBJ2-6	16	TGTGCCAGCAGTTACTCGAGGGGGACTGGGGCCAACGTCCTGACTTTC	CASSYSRGTGANVLTF
TRBV28	NA	NA	TRBJ2-7	14	TGTGCCAGCACCCGATCGTGGGGCTTCTACGAGCAGTACTTC	CASTRSWGFYEQYF
TRBV14	NA	NA	TRBJ2-5	12	TGTGCCAGCAGCCAAGAGGCGGAGACCCAGTACTTC	CASSQEAETQYF
TRBV5-4	NA	TRBD1	TRBJ2-1	15	TGTGCCAGCAGCTACCAGACAGGGGTTTACAATGAGCAGTTCTTC	CASSYQTGVYNEQFF
TRBV7-2	NA	NA	TRBJ2-1	15	TGTGCCAGCAGCTTAGCCGGGAGAGAGGTCAATGAGCAGTTCTTC	CASSLAGREVNEQFF
TRBV5-1	NA	NA	TRBJ2-1	12	TGCGCCAGCAGCGGCCCACAGGTTGAGCAGTTCTTC	CASSGPQVEQFF
TRBV7-9	NA	TRBD1	TRBJ1-2	17	TGTGCCAGCAGCTTTCGGACAGGGGGCGCAGCTATGGATGGCTACACCTTC	CASSFRTGGAAMDGYTF
TRBV14	NA	NA	TRBJ1-1	17	TGTGCCAGCAGCCAAATAGGAACAGGGATGGGGAGCACTGAAGCTTTCTTT	CASSQIGTGMGSTEAFF
TRBV10-3	NA	NA	TRBJ2-7	14	TGTGCCATCAGTGACTGGGGGAAAGACCACGAGCAGTACTTC	CAISDWGKDHEQYF
TRBV9	NA	NA	TRBJ1-3	17	TGTGCCAGCAGCCCGGACGGAACCCTAGACTCTGGAAACACCATATATTTT	CASSPDGTLDSGNTIYF
TRBV29-1	once	NA	TRBJ2-1	11	TGCAGCGGAACGCAGGGAGAAGGGCAGTTCTTC	CSGTQGEGQFF
TRBV6-6	NA	NA	TRBJ2-7	12	TGTGCCAGCAGTTACCGGTCTTACGAGCAGTACTTC	CASSYRSYEQYF
TRBV21-1	NA	NA	TRBJ1-5	15	TGTGCCAGCAGCAGTAAAGGGGAGATCAATCAGCCCCAGCATTTT	CASSSKGEINQPQHF
TRBV5-1	NA	TRBD1	TRBJ2-6	17	TGCGCCAGCAGCCCCTGGGACAGAAACTCTGGGGCCAACGTCCTGACTTTC	CASSPWDRNSGANVLTF
TRBV14	once	NA	TRBJ2-3	17	TGTGCCAGCAGCCATCCGGGAGCCTCTAGGGAAAAAGATACGCAGTATTTT	CASSHPGASREKDTQYF
TRBV11-2	NA	NA	TRBJ1-1	13	TGTGCCAGCAGCCCCAAACCCCGCGGGGAAGCTTTCTTT	CASSPKPRGEAFF
TRBV2	NA	NA	TRBJ1-6	13	TGTGCCACCAGTGGACAGCTTAATTCACCCCTCCACTTT	CATSGQLNSPLHF
TRBV7-9	once	NA	TRBJ2-7	16	TGTGCCAGCAGCAGTATCCTCATTATGGACCGGAACGAGCAGTACTTC	CASSSILIMDRNEQYF
TRBV5-1	NA	TRBD2	TRBJ2-3	17	TGCGCCAGCAGCTTTTCAACCGGGAGGGCCGGCACAGATACGCAGTATTTT	CASSFSTGRAGTDTQYF
TRBV5-1	NA	NA	TRBJ2-1	12	TGCGCCAGCAGCCTCGACGGGGCGACTCAGTTCTTC	CASSLDGATQFF
TRBV21-1	NA	NA	TRBJ1-1	10	TGTGCCAGCAGAGGGGCTGAAGCTTTCTTT	CASRGAEAFF
TRBV7-6	NA	TRBD2	TRBJ2-1	16	TGTGCCAGCAGCTTCGGGACTAGCGGGAGTCAAAATGAGCAGTTCTTC	CASSFGTSGSQNEQFF
TRBV5-1	once	NA	TRBJ2-5	11	TGCGCCAGCAGCTCAAAAGAGACCCAGTACTTC	CASSSKETQYF
TRBV18	NA	TRBD1	TRBJ1-1	13	TGTGCCAGCTCGACAGGGCGCACCACTGAAGCTTTCTTT	CASSTGRTTEAFF
TRBV7-9	NA	TRBD1	TRBJ1-4	17	TGTGCCAGCAGCCAAGGGCTCAGGGGGGCAACTAATGAAAAACTGTTTTTT	CASSQGLRGATNEKLFF
TRBV18	NA	TRBD2	TRBJ2-1	17	TGTGCCAGCTCACCGGTATCTAGCGGGAGAATCTACAATGAGCAGTTCTTC	CASSPVSSGRIYNEQFF
TRBV20-1	NA	NA	TRBJ1-1	11	TGCAGTCCCACCAAGAACACTGAAGCTTTCTTT	CSPTKNTEAFF
TRBV5-6	NA	NA	TRBJ1-1	13	TGTGCCAGCAGCTTGGAAAGGGTTACTGAAGCTTTCTTT	CASSLERVTEAFF
TRBV2	NA	NA	TRBJ2-2	12	TGTGCCAGCATGCGGGGAACCGGGGAGCTGTTTTTT	CASMRGTGELFF
TRBV5-1	NA	TRBD1	TRBJ2-7	14	TGCGCCAGCAGCGGGACAGCGGAGCTCTACGAGCAGTACTTC	CASSGTAELYEQYF
TRBV28	NA	NA	TRBJ2-7	15	TGTGCCAGCCTTGGGGCGGGTACCCCACTCTACGAGCAGTACTTC	CASLGAGTPLYEQYF
TRBV29-1	NA	NA	TRBJ2-7	13	TGCAGCGTTGTTGGGGGGAGCTTGCGCGAGCAGTACTTC	CSVVGGSLREQYF
TRBV7-9	NA	NA	TRBJ2-7	15	TGTGCCAGCAGACCGACGCGGAGCGTATCCTACGAGCAGTACTTC	CASRPTRSVSYEQYF
TRBV10-2	once	NA	TRBJ1-5	15	TGCGCCAGCAGTGAGGGAGGGGGGGTCAATCAGCCCCAGCATTTT	CASSEGGGVNQPQHF
TRBV6-5	NA	NA	TRBJ1-1	12	TGTGCCAGCAGCAGGCTCAACACTGAAGCTTTCTTT	CASSRLNTEAFF
TRBV29-1	NA	NA	TRBJ1-1	14	TGCAGCGTTGGGGGAGGGAGTTGGAGCACTGAAGCTTTCTTT	CSVGGGSWSTEAFF
TRBV6-6	NA	NA	TRBJ1-4	14	TGTGCCAGCAGTTACTCGAGGGCCTCTATAAAACTGTTTTTT	CASSYSRASIKLFF
TRBV10-2	NA	TRBD2	TRBJ2-1	12	TGCGCCAGCGCTGTTATAGCGGGCCAAGGGTTCTTC	CASAVIAGQGFF
TRBV5-1	NA	TRBD1	TRBJ2-2	19	TGCGCCAGCACCCCGGGACAGGGGATTAGCGGGAAGAACACCGGGGAGCTGTTTTTT	CASTPGQGISGKNTGELFF